Sequencing of this T cell receptor beta chain was carried out in a study of cytomegalovirus exposure and HLA in healthy donors. Study-level findings and limits: Fewer N-insertions (relative to the 666-donor mean) were reportedly seen in an Asian-associated ancestry cluster in a later analysis.

Amplification used 60 Vbeta primers and 13 Jbeta primers. TCRdb keeps only in-frame clones here, not all; method: immunoSEQ multiplex PCR. Among around 150,000 clones listed, around 83% were seen once. J gave up 6 bases and V 2 bases, and 12 bases lay outside the gene matches. Germline CDR1 and CDR2: MNHEY and SVGAGI. The CDR3 is 16 residues long. A remark on this clone: Its antigen is not known.

The TCR was taken from a man aged 40-55 years in good health and CMV-seropositive. Sequences were obtained from PBMCs. The V gene is TRBV6-5, the J gene TRBJ1-2, with TRBD1 matching 7 bases. CDR3 loop: CASSYGDQRGLNGYTF. The CDR3 nucleotides read TGTGCCAGCAGTTACGGCGATCAGAGGGGGCTAAATGGCTACACCTTC.